These T cell receptor beta chains were read from a single sample in a study of CD8 T cells in Susac syndrome. MiXCR, applied by TCRdb to the immunoSEQ multiplex PCR reads, yields one record per CDR3 protein. The data contain under 350,000 distinct CDR3 sequences, roughly nine tenths of them seen just once; the ten biggest clones take up approximately 0.065%. Sequencing was carried out using CD4+ T cells from PBMCs. The origin of the receptors is a human donor with multiple sclerosis. Both conserved end residues are part of each CDR3. Each record gives: clone size, V gene, D gene, J gene, CDR3 protein, CDR3 DNA. The D gene is left open where the match is weak. For some rows the clone size is stated as once, few or many, or as a class when expanded; others skip it.

size: -; V: TRBV20-1; D: -; J: TRBJ2-1; CDR3: CSASGPGVADEQFF; DNA: TGCAGTGCTAGCGGTCCAGGGGTGGCCGATGAGCAGTTCTTC
size: -; V: TRBV2; D: -; J: TRBJ1-6; CDR3: CASSEVPQGTYNSPLHF; DNA: TGTGCCAGCAGTGAAGTACCGCAGGGAACCTATAATTCACCCCTCCACTTT
size: -; V: TRBV4-1; D: -; J: TRBJ1-1; CDR3: CASSPRGVTEAFF; DNA: TGCGCCAGCAGCCCTCGGGGGGTCACTGAAGCTTTCTTT
size: -; V: TRBV7-8; D: -; J: TRBJ1-1; CDR3: CASSLVFREGTEAFF; DNA: TGTGCCAGCAGCTTAGTGTTCAGGGAAGGCACTGAAGCTTTCTTT
size: -; V: TRBV5-1; D: -; J: TRBJ1-3; CDR3: CASSPGGGSSGNTIYF; DNA: TGCGCCAGCAGCCCCGGGGGCGGGAGCTCTGGAAACACCATATATTTT
size: -; V: TRBV6-2/TRBV6-3; D: -; J: TRBJ1-1; CDR3: CASSYGLAYTEAFF; DNA: TGTGCCAGCAGTTACGGGCTTGCGTACACTGAAGCTTTCTTT
size: -; V: TRBV6-5; D: TRBD1; J: TRBJ2-4; CDR3: CASSFLGTGENIQYF; DNA: TGTGCCAGCAGTTTTCTGGGGACAGGGGAAAACATTCAGTACTTC
size: -; V: TRBV7-2; D: -; J: TRBJ1-4; CDR3: CASSLGLFAHEKLFF; DNA: TGTGCCAGCAGCCTGGGACTTTTTGCCCATGAAAAACTGTTTTTT
size: -; V: TRBV5-1; D: -; J: TRBJ2-7; CDR3: CASSLRDPSTYEQYF; DNA: TGCGCCAGCAGCCTCCGAGACCCCTCTACCTACGAGCAGTACTTC
size: -; V: TRBV5-1; D: TRBD1; J: TRBJ2-7; CDR3: CASSSYGQGLEQYF; DNA: TGCGCCAGCAGCTCATACGGACAGGGGCTCGAGCAGTACTTC
size: -; V: TRBV5-1; D: -; J: TRBJ1-4; CDR3: CASSLIGRGENEKLFF; DNA: TGCGCCAGCAGCTTGATAGGCCGGGGGGAGAATGAAAAACTGTTTTTT
size: -; V: TRBV30; D: -; J: TRBJ2-2; CDR3: CAWSVAGSTGELFF; DNA: TGTGCCTGGAGTGTAGCTGGGTCCACCGGGGAGCTGTTTTTT
size: -; V: TRBV2; D: -; J: TRBJ2-5; CDR3: CASSEARGRVVETQYF; DNA: TGTGCCAGCAGTGAAGCAAGAGGCAGGGTGGTGGAGACCCAGTACTTC
size: few; V: TRBV27; D: TRBD2; J: TRBJ2-7; CDR3: CASRPGVAGGYEQYF; DNA: TGTGCCAGCAGACCCGGGGTAGCGGGAGGCTACGAGCAGTACTTC
size: -; V: TRBV7-2; D: -; J: TRBJ2-3; CDR3: CASSALVRDTQYF; DNA: TGTGCCAGCAGCGCGTTAGTCAGGGATACGCAGTATTTT
size: -; V: TRBV6-2/TRBV6-3; D: TRBD2; J: TRBJ2-1; CDR3: CASSYSITSGSLGSYNEQFF; DNA: TGTGCCAGCAGTTACTCGATAACTAGCGGGAGCCTAGGCTCCTACAATGAGCAGTTCTTC
size: -; V: TRBV12-3/TRBV12-4; D: TRBD1; J: TRBJ1-1; CDR3: CASGFEGAITEAFF; DNA: TGTGCCAGCGGTTTTGAGGGGGCGATCACTGAAGCTTTCTTT
size: -; V: TRBV3-1; D: -; J: TRBJ2-1; CDR3: CASSQTGTRNEQFF; DNA: TGTGCCAGCAGCCAAACCGGGACTCGCAATGAGCAGTTCTTC
size: -; V: TRBV29-1; D: -; J: TRBJ2-2; CDR3: CSVRDRQFGELFF; DNA: TGCAGCGTTAGGGACCGACAGTTCGGGGAGCTGTTTTTT
size: -; V: TRBV12-3/TRBV12-4; D: -; J: TRBJ1-1; CDR3: CASSLLGIGEAFF; DNA: TGTGCCAGCAGTTTACTTGGAATAGGGGAAGCTTTCTTT
size: -; V: TRBV3-1; D: -; J: TRBJ1-1; CDR3: CASTPGGDDTEAFF; DNA: TGTGCCAGCACTCCAGGAGGGGATGACACTGAAGCTTTCTTT
size: -; V: TRBV20-1; D: TRBD1; J: TRBJ1-6; CDR3: CSAARTGGNSPLHF; DNA: TGCAGTGCCGCCCGGACAGGAGGGAATTCACCCCTCCACTTT
size: -; V: TRBV5-1; D: TRBD2; J: TRBJ2-7; CDR3: CASSSLFAGESYEQYF; DNA: TGCGCCAGCAGCTCCCTGTTCGCGGGAGAGTCCTACGAGCAGTACTTC
size: -; V: TRBV11-3; D: -; J: TRBJ2-1; CDR3: CASSLRTWDEQFF; DNA: TGTGCCAGCAGCCTTCGGACCTGGGATGAGCAGTTCTTC